Listed below are T cell receptor beta chains from one sample, sequenced in a study of blood T cell repertoires in COVID-19. The protocol was immunoSEQ multiplex PCR, while the TCRdb copy is restricted to in-frame clones and leaves out a portion. The sample lists just over 250,000 clones; around 90% were seen once. The sample comprised peripheral blood. These receptors all come from a man in his 60s who had recovered from COVID-19. Each CDR3 is given with its conserved first and last residue. The order of the fields is V gene, J gene, clone size, D gene, CDR3 DNA, CDR3 protein. A D gene is named only where the DNA matches it firmly. Clone size, where shown, is once, few, many, or a class for clones that have expanded.

>TRBV21-1|TRBJ2-5|once|NA
TGTGCCAGCAGCAAAAAGGGACACCGGCGATGGACCCAGTACTTC
CASSKKGHRRWTQYF
>TRBV4-1|TRBJ2-1|NA|NA
TGCGCCAGCAGCCAAGTGGGGGGACCTTACAATGAGCAGTTCTTC
CASSQVGGPYNEQFF
>TRBV3-1/TRBV3-2|TRBJ2-7|NA|NA
TGTGCCAGCAGCCAACCGAGTCCGGGACTCCTGAACTACGAGCAGTACTTC
CASSQPSPGLLNYEQYF
>TRBV11-2|TRBJ1-2|NA|NA
TGTGCCAGCAGTCAGACAGGCAGAGCTAACTATGGCTACACCTTC
CASSQTGRANYGYTF
>TRBV27|TRBJ2-7|NA|NA
TGTGCCAGCAGCCGACGGGGTCAGTCCTACGAGCAGTACTTC
CASSRRGQSYEQYF
>TRBV30|TRBJ1-5|NA|NA
TGTGCCTGGTTTCGCCCCTCTCGACAGGCCGATAGCAATCAGCCCCAGCATTTT
CAWFRPSRQADSNQPQHF
>TRBV25-1|TRBJ1-1|once|NA
TGTGCCAGCAGTGACCGGTCGAACACTGAAGCTTTCTTT
CASSDRSNTEAFF
>TRBV27|TRBJ2-7|NA|TRBD2
TGTGCCAGCAGTTTAGGGACTAGCGCCCCCGATGAGCAGTACTTC
CASSLGTSAPDEQYF
>TRBV6-5|TRBJ1-5|NA|NA
TGTGCCAGCAGGCCGGGGAGTAGCAATCAGCCCCAGCATTTT
CASRPGSSNQPQHF
>TRBV3-1/TRBV3-2|TRBJ2-2|few|NA
TGTGCCAGCAGCCAACCCCTCAGGAACACCGGGGAGCTGTTTTTT
CASSQPLRNTGELFF
>TRBV2|TRBJ2-5|NA|TRBD1
TGTGCCAGCAGGGGACAGGGACAAGAGACCCAGTACTTC
CASRGQGQETQYF
>TRBV13|TRBJ1-4|NA|NA
TGTGCCAGCAGCTTAGGGAGGAATGAAAAACTGTTTTTT
CASSLGRNEKLFF
>TRBV27|TRBJ1-1|NA|NA
TGTGCCAGCAGTTTCCCCCCCTACTGCAGGGCTTCAATCACTGAAGCTTTCTTT
CASSFPPYCRASITEAFF
>TRBV9|TRBJ2-3|NA|NA
TGTGCCAGCAGCGTCACAGGGGGGGTTCTCACAGATACGCAGTATTTT
CASSVTGGVLTDTQYF
>TRBV9|TRBJ1-2|NA|TRBD1
TGTGCCAGCAGCGGAAAGGGACAGGGGGTTACTAACTATGGCTACACCTTC
CASSGKGQGVTNYGYTF
>TRBV15|TRBJ1-6|NA|NA
TGTGCCACCAGCAGAGGCCCAGGGAATTCACCCCTCCACTTT
CATSRGPGNSPLHF
>TRBV2|TRBJ2-7|NA|TRBD1
TGTGCCAGCATAAGAACGACAGGGGGTTTAGGCGAGCAGTACTTC
CASIRTTGGLGEQYF
>TRBV9|TRBJ2-7|NA|NA
TGTGCCAGCAGCGTAGGACATACCCACGAGCAGTACTTC
CASSVGHTHEQYF
>TRBV7-2|TRBJ1-6|NA|TRBD1
TGTGCCAGCAGCAATTCCGGACAGGGGGTTTCTTCACCCCTCCACTTT
CASSNSGQGVSSPLHF